The 21 T cell receptor beta chains given below trace back to one sample, sequenced in a study of blood T cell repertoires in COVID-19. Produced via immunoSEQ multiplex PCR; TCRdb's table is partial and in-frame only. Among around 200,000 clones listed, about nine tenths were seen once. Sequencing was done on a sample of peripheral blood. Receptor source: a man in his fifties or sixties with acute or convalescent COVID-19.

The V gene is TRBV4-1, the J gene TRBJ2-7; 8 nucleotides align to TRBD1. After removal of 5 bases from V and 7 bases from J, the junction contained 16 bases not matched to a gene. In germline, CDR1 is MGHRA, CDR2 YSYEKL. The CDR3 has 16 residues. The CDR3 loop reads CASSFLSQGAMGEQYF. DNA for the CDR3: TGCGCCAGCAGCTTTTTATCCCAGGGGGCGATGGGGGAGCAGTACTTC.

The rearrangement links TRBV5-4 to TRBJ1-6; D is possibly TRBD1 (5 bases). The CDR3 has 17 residues. From germline, CDR1 is SGHNT and CDR2 YYREEE (reference sequence). Trimming pared 2 bases from V and 2 bases from J, leaving 14 bases between. CDR3 loop: CASSLWQGSTYNSPLHF. CDR3 coding DNA: TGTGCCAGCAGCTTATGGCAGGGATCAACCTATAATTCACCCCTCCACTTT.

This clone was counted a few times. The rearrangement joins TRBV10-3 to TRBJ1-5; 7 bases line up with TRBD1. Germline V CDR1 and CDR2: ENHRY, SYGVKD. Losses at the gene ends were 0 bases for V and 6 bases for J; bases not matched to a gene: 8. This CDR3 has 16 residues. The chain's CDR3 is CAISESGVGGGQPQHF. The CDR3 nucleotides read TGTGCCATCAGTGAGTCGGGGGTAGGGGGCGGTCAGCCCCAGCATTTT.

V gene TRBV7-6 combines with J gene TRBJ2-1, with D hard to call. The CDR3 contains 15 residues. V was pared by 0 bases and J by 4 bases, with 10 bases between. Germline V gene sequence: CDR1 SGHVS, CDR2 FNYEAQ. The CDR3 DNA reads as TGTGCCAGCAGCTTAGCGGGTGGGCAGTACAATGAGCAGTTCTTC. Protein: CASSLAGGQYNEQFF.

This chain connects TRBV6-4 to TRBJ1-4, with 11 positions matching TRBD1. CDR1 is MRHNA and CDR2 is SNTAGT in the germline V gene. The trim removed 0 bases at V and 7 bases at J, leaving 4 bases unmatched. This CDR3 has 16 amino acids. CDR3 region: CASSDSAGQGVEKLFF. CDR3 sequence (DNA): TGTGCCAGCAGTGACTCGGCGGGACAGGGGGTTGAAAAACTGTTTTTT.

The chain has TRBV6-5 and TRBJ1-4; no clear D gene. Trimming cost V 6 bases and J 0 bases, with 8 bases left between them. Per the germline V gene, CDR1 is MNHEY and CDR2 is SVGAGI. The CDR3 covers 14 residues. For the CDR3, the DNA is TGTGCCAGCAGCCCCCTAGCAACTAATGAAAAACTGTTTTTT. It specifies CASSPLATNEKLFF.

The V and J genes are TRBV10-3 and TRBJ1-1; TRBD1 might be the D (6 bases). V was pared by 3 bases and J by 1 base, with 9 bases between. The CDR3 is made up of 14 amino acids. Germline assignment: CDR1 ENHRY and CDR2 SYGVKD. The CDR3 DNA sequence: TGTGCCATCAGTGATGGCAGGGGGAACACTGAAGCTTTCTTT. It is translated as CAISDGRGNTEAFF.

The rearrangement uses TRBV5-1 and TRBJ1-1, with D unclear. Trimming removed 0 bases from V and 4 bases from J, with 4 bases in between. CDR3 length: 12 residues. Per the germline V gene, CDR1 is SGHRS and CDR2 is YFSETQ. DNA for the CDR3: TGCGCCAGCAGCTTGGAGCGCACTGAAGCTTTCTTT. This translates into CASSLERTEAFF.

The CDR3 protein is CASSSWTGRGDEQFF. CDR3 nucleotides: TGCGCCAGCAGCTCGTGGACAGGGCGCGGCGATGAGCAGTTCTTC. The chain has TRBV5-1 and TRBJ2-1; 8 positions agree with TRBD1. The germline gives CDR1 SGHRS, CDR2 YFSETQ. Trimming removed 3 bases from V and 8 bases from J; junction bases left unmatched: 10. The CDR3 is 15 residues long.

The chain recombines TRBV7-8 with TRBJ2-2; 8 bases line up with TRBD1. CDR1 and CDR2 (germline): SGHVS, FQNEAQ. There are 15 residues in the CDR3. V trimming: 5 bases; J trimming: 5 bases; junction bases outside the gene matches: 7. The CDR3: CASSPGQGGTGELFF. CDR3 coding DNA: TGTGCCAGCAGCCCAGGACAGGGTGGTACCGGGGAGCTGTTTTTT.

This chain links TRBV7-2 with TRBJ1-1, with a tentative D call TRBD1 (5 bases). The CDR3 sequence is 13 residues long. V was clipped by 6 bases and J by 0 bases, with 8 bases between them. CDR1 and CDR2 (germline): SGHTA, FQGNSA. The CDR3: CASSGGMNTEAFF. The CDR3 bases are TGTGCCAGCAGTGGGGGGATGAACACTGAAGCTTTCTTT.

The V and J genes are TRBV5-1 and TRBJ1-4; possible D gene TRBD1, 6 bases. Germline CDR1 SGHRS, CDR2 YFSETQ. The ends were cut back, 2 bases at V and 2 bases at J, with 10 bases in the middle. CDR3 length equals 15 residues. Here the CDR3 reads CASSFGRGTNEKLFF. CDR3 nucleotides: TGCGCCAGCAGCTTCGGTAGGGGGACTAATGAAAAACTGTTTTTT.

The chain carries TRBV5-8 and TRBJ2-2, with 9 bases aligning to TRBD1. CDR1 and CDR2 from the germline V gene are SGHTS and YDEGEE. The CDR3 length is 15 residues. The V segment lost 4 bases and the J segment 6 bases; nucleotides outside the gene matches: 7. Here the CDR3 reads CASSQGTGRSGELFF. DNA for the CDR3: TGTGCCAGCAGCCAAGGGACAGGGCGCTCCGGGGAGCTGTTTTTT.

This chain links TRBV27 with TRBJ2-6, with 9 bases aligning to TRBD1. V gave up 8 bases and J gave up 12 bases; unmatched junction bases: 8. Germline V lookup: CDR1 MNHEY, CDR2 SMNVEV (reference sequence). This CDR3 has 13 residues. The CDR3 coding sequence is TGTGCCAGCCGCCCCACAGGGGGCGGCGTCCTGACTTTC. Translation gives CASRPTGGGVLTF.

V gene TRBV2 combines with J gene TRBJ1-1; D may be TRBD1 (6 bases). V gave up 7 bases and J gave up 6 bases, with 15 bases separating them. Per germline, CDR1 SNHLY and CDR2 FYNNEI. The CDR3 consists of 13 residues. CDR3 nucleotides: TGTGCCAGCAACCTACAGGGAACGCCTGAAGCTTTCTTT. This gives the protein CASNLQGTPEAFF.

The genes are TRBV18 and TRBJ1-6; TRBD1 matches at 10 bases. The CDR3 consists of 16 residues. V trimming: 3 bases; J trimming: 10 bases; junction bases outside the gene matches: 9. Per the germline V gene, CDR1 is KGHSH and CDR2 is LQKENI. CDR3 sequence reads: CASSPGQGGAESPLHF. Here the CDR3 DNA reads TGTGCCAGCTCACCCGGACAGGGGGGAGCGGAATCACCCCTCCACTTT.

The CDR3 DNA is TGTGCCAGCAGCGTAGGGCAGGGCACAGATACGCAGTATTTT. Translation gives CASSVGQGTDTQYF. The gene calls are TRBV9 and TRBJ2-3; D unresolved. V gave up 0 bases and J gave up 1 base, with 6 bases separating them. The CDR3 extends over 14 amino acids. The germline gives CDR1 SGDLS, CDR2 YYNGEE.

The V and J genes are TRBV2 and TRBJ1-2; D ambiguous. Germline CDR1 SNHLY, CDR2 FYNNEI. Trimming pared 2 bases from V and 3 bases from J, leaving 7 bases between. The length of the CDR3 is 13 residues. Written as DNA, the CDR3 is TGTGCCAGCAGTGAATACGGTTACTATGGCTACACCTTC. Protein product: CASSEYGYYGYTF.

V gene TRBV19 combines with J gene TRBJ1-1; D may be TRBD1 (5 bases). This CDR3 region has 14 residues. V was clipped by 1 base and J by 5 bases, with 11 bases between them. Germline V gives CDR1 LNHDA, CDR2 SQIVND (reference sequence). The CDR3 coding sequence is TGTGCCAGTAGTATAGGTGGACGGGGGACTGAAGCTTTCTTT. Translated, it gives CASSIGGRGTEAFF.

The rearrangement joins TRBV5-8 to TRBJ2-2; TRBD1 agrees at 10 bases. Looked up from germline, CDR1 is SGHTS and CDR2 is YDEGEE. Trimming cost V 7 bases and J 6 bases; bases outside gene matches: 12. The CDR3 runs 16 residues. The CDR3 DNA is TGTGCCAGCGGGTCTCCGGGACAGGGGAGTGCCGGGGAGCTGTTTTTT. This translates into CASGSPGQGSAGELFF.

The chain is built from TRBV27 and TRBJ1-1; tentatively, D is TRBD1 (5 bases). The V end lost 3 bases, the J end lost 11 bases, and 19 bases lay between the germline ends. Germline CDR1 reads MNHEY; CDR2 reads SMNVEV (reference sequence). The length of the CDR3 is 14 residues. DNA of the CDR3: TGTGCCAGCAGTTTGGGTATTAGGGGCGCAAGTGCTTTCTTT. It specifies CASSLGIRGASAFF.